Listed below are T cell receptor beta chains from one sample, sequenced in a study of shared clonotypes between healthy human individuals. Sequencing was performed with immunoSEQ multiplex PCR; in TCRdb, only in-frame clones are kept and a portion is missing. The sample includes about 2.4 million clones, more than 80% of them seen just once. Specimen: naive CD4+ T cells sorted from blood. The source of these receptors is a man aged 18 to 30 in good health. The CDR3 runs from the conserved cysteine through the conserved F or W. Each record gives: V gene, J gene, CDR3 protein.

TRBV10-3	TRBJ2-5	CAIRNNGVETQYF
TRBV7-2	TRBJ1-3	CASSLASGNSGNTIYF
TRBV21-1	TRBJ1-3	CASSKGGQACSGNTIYF
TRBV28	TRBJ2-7	CASLGAPSYEQYF
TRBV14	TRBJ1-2	CASSQVLGASYGYTF
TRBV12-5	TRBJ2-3	CASGFALAGGSDTQYF
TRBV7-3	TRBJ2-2	CASSLAQGAGELFF
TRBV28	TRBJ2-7	CASSPRSKGAYEQYF
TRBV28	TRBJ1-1	CASSSEWEGTEAFF
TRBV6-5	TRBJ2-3	CASSFLAGGADTQYF
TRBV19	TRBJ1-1	CASSIEGQLDAFF
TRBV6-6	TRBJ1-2	CASSPGQGARYGYTF
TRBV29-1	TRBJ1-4	CSVRTNEKLFF
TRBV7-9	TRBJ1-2	CASSLHGTGEVYGYTF
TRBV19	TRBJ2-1	CASSISGGSSYNEQFF
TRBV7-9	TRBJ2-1	CASSPTSGRSYNEQFF
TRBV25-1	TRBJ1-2	CASSGRPGRGRMDYGYTF
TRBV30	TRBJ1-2	CAWSTGGVNYGYTF
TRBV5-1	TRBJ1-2	CASSLGQVEFQGYTF
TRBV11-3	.	CASSPKLGDYEQYF
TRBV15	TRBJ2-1	CATSRDRGSGRAHEQFF
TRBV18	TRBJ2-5	CASSPPMREGETQYF
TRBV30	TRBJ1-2	CAWSPYRVQLDGYTF
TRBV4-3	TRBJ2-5	CASSQTPAGETQYF
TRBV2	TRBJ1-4	CASRETPYEKLFF
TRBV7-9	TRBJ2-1	CASSLVFGSEQFF
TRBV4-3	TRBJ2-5	CASSQTRDFQETQYF
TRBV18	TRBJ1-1	CASSPSQGNTEAFF
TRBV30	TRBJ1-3	CAWSVQGAGNTIYF
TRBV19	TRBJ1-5	CASSTIPIWGDSNQPQHF
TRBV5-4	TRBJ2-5	CASSDRGTAQETQYF
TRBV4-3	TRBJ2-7	CASSQDWGSAYEQYF
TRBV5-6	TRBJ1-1	CASSFFNSAEAFF
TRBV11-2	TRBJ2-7	CASSLAHRRKTDEQYF
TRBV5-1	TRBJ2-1	CATGTSRDEQFF
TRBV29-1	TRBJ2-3	CSVGGEAYRTDTQYF
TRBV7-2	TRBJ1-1	CASSSMFGVNTEAFF
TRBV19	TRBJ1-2	CASSPSGTDNYGYTF
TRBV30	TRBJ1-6	CAWRAGTGLGDSPLHF
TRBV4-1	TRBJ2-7	CASSLGTSMVHEQYF
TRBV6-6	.	CASSYSEGASEQYF
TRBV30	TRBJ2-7	CAWSPSPLYEQYF
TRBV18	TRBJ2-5	CASSPPVNHKETQYF
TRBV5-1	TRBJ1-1	CASSRNRTELGTEAFF